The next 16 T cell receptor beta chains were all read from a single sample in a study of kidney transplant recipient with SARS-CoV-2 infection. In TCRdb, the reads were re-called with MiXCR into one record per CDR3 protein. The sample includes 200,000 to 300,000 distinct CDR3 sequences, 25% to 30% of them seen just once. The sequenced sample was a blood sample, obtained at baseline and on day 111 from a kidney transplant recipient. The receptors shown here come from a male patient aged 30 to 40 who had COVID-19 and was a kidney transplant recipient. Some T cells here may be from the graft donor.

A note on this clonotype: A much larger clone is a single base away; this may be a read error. CDR3 region: CGNRVRITQSRANVLTF. The CDR3 DNA reads TGTGGCAATAGGGTGAGGATAACACAAAGTCGGGCCAACGTCCTGACTTTC. The rearrangement joins TRBV8-2 to TRBJ2-6. TRBV8-2 is a pseudogene locus. The CDR3 is 17 amino acids.

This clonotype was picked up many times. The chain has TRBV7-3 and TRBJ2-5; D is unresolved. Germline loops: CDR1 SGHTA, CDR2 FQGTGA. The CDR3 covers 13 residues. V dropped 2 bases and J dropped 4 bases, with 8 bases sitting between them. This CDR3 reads CASSLGLRETQYF. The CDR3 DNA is TGTGCCAGCAGCTTAGGTTTAAGAGAGACCCAGTACTTC. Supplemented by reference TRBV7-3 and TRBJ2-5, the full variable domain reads GAGVSQTPSNKVTEKGKYVELRCDPISGHTALYWYRQSLGQGPEFLIYFQGTGAADDSGLPNDRFFAVRPEGSVSTLKIQRTERGDSAVYLCASSLGLRETQYFGPGTRLLVL.

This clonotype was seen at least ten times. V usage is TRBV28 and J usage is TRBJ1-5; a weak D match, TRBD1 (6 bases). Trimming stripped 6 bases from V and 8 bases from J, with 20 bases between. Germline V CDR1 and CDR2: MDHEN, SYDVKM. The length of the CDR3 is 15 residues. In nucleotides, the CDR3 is TGTGCCAGCAGCTCGGGGGGGGGGCCCATAGAGCCCCAGCATTTT. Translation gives CASSSGGGPIEPQHF.

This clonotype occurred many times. CDR3 sequence reads: CASSHVFVYPQSRANVLTF. CDR3 bases: TGTGCCAGCAGCCATGTCTTTGTTTACCCACAAAGTCGGGCCAACGTCCTGACTTTC. The genes are TRBV7-8 and TRBJ2-6; no clear D. The CDR3 extends over 19 amino acids. CDR1 SGHVS and CDR2 FQNEAQ come from the germline V gene. Trimming removed 5 bases from V and 5 bases from J, with 25 bases in between.

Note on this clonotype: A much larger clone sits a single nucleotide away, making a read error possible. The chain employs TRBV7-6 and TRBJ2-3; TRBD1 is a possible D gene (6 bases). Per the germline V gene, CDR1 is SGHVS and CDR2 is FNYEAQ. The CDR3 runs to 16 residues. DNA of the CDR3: TGTGCCAGCAGCTCCCTACAGGGAGAATACACAGATACGCATTATTTT. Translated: CASSSLQGEYTDTHYF.

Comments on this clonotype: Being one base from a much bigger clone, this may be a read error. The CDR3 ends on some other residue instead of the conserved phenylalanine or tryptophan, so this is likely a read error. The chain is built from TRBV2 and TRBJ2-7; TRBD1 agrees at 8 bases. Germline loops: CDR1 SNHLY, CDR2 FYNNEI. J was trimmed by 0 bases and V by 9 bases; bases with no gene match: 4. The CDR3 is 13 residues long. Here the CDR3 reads CARTGDHSYEQYS. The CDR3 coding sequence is TGTGCCAGGACAGGGGACCACTCCTACGAGCAGTACTCC.

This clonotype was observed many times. CDR3 nucleotide sequence: TGTGCCAGCAGTGACAGGGGGCCCGGAGATACGCAGTATTTT. Translation gives CASSDRGPGDTQYF. This chain connects TRBV27 to TRBJ2-3; TRBD1 matches at 10 bases. Germline-derived CDR1 and CDR2 are MNHEY and SMNVEV (reference sequence). The CDR3 totals 14 residues. V lost 5 bases, J lost 5 bases, and 4 bases stayed unmatched.

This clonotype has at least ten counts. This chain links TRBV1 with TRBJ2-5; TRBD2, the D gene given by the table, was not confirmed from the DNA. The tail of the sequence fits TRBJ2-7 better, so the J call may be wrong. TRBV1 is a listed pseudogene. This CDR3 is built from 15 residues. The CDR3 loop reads CTSSRLAGAPYEQYF. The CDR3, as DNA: TGCACCAGCAGCAGACTAGCGGGGGCACCCTACGAGCAGTACTTC.

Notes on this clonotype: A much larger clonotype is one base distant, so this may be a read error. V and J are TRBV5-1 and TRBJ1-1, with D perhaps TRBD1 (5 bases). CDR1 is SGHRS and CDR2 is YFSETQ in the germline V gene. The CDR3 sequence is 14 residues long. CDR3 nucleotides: TGCGCCGGCAGCTCAACAGGTAGGGACTCTGAAGCTTTCTTT. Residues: CAGSSTGRDSEAFF.

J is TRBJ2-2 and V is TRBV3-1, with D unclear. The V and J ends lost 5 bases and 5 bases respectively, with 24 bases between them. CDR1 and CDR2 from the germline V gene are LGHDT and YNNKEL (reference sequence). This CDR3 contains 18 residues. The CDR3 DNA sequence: TGTGCCAGCAGCACTGCGTATCCCATTTCAGGCTTGACCGGGGAGCTGTTTTTT. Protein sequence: CASSTAYPISGLTGELFF.

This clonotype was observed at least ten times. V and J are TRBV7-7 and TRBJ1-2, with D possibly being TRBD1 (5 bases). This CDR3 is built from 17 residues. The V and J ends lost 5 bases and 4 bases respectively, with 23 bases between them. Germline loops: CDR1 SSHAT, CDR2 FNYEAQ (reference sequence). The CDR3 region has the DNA TGTGCCAGCAGCAGCAGGGTTAAGTGCCGAAAGACCTATGGCTACACCTTC. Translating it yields CASSSRVKCRKTYGYTF.

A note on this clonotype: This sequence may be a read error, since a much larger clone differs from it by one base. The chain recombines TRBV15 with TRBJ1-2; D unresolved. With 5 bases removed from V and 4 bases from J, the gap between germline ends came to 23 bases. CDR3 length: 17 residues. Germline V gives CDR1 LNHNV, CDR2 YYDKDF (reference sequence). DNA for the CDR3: TGTGCCACCAGCGTTCTCCAAAGGTGTGGAAGGACCTATGGCTACACCTTC. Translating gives CATSVLQRCGRTYGYTF. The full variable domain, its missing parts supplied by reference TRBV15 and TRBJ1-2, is DAMVIQNPRYQVTQFGKPVTLSCSQTLNHNVMYWYQQKSSQAPKLLFHYYDKDFNNEADTPDNFQSRRPNTSFCFLDIRSPGLGDTAMYLCATSVLQRCGRTYGYTFGSGTRLTVV.

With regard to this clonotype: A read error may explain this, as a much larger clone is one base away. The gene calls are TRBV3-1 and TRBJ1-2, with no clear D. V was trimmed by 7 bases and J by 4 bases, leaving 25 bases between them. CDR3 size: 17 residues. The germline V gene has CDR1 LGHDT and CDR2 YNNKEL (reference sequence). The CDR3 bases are TGTGCCAGCATCGCGACAAGCACCCTTCGAAAGACCTATGGCTACACCTTC. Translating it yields CASIATSTLRKTYGYTF.

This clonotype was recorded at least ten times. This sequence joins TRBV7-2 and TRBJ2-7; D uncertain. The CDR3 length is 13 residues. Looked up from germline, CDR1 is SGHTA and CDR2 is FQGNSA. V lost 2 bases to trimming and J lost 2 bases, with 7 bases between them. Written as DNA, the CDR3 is TGTGCCAGCAGCTTAAACCTTCCCTACGAGCAGTACTTC. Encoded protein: CASSLNLPYEQYF.

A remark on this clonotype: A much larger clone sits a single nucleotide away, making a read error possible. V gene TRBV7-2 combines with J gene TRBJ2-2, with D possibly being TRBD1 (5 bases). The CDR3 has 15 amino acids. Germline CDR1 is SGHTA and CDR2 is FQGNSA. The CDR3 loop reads CAGSLGALNTGELFF. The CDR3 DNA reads TGTGCCGGCAGCTTAGGGGCCCTCAACACCGGGGAGCTGTTTTTT.

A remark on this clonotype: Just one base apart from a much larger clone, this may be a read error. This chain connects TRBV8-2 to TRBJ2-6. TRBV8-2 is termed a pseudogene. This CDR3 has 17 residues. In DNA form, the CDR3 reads TGTGGCATAGGCCAAAGGATGACACAAAGTCGGGCCAACGTCCTGACTTTC. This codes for CGIGQRMTQSRANVLTF.